The entry below describes one T cell receptor (beta chain). These data originate in a study of blood T cell repertoires in COVID-19. At the level of the study: Samples came from the United States, Italy and Spain, spanning acute and convalescent COVID-19.

TCRdb's copy holds only in-frame clones and misses some; the assay was immunoSEQ multiplex PCR. The sample holds 110,000 to 150,000 clones; 85% to 90% are singletons and the top ten take roughly 10%. Trimming took 2 bases from V and 4 from J; bases not matched to a gene: 2. Germline-derived CDR1 and CDR2 are MNHEY and SVGAGI. CDR3 size: 16 residues. The sample consisted of peripheral blood. V usage is TRBV6-5 and J usage is TRBJ2-7; 16 bases line up with TRBD2. The sequence was collected from a man aged 45 to 65 with active or convalescent COVID-19. CDR3 coding DNA: TGTGCCAGCAGTTACGGGACTAGCGGGAGGGGATACGAGCAGTACTTC. Translating it yields CASSYGTSGRGYEQYF.